These 17 T cell receptor beta chains came from one sample sequenced in a study of response to subunit inactivated influenza vaccine listed by TCRdb under 2018. The library came from RT-PCR. For sequencing, an Illumina HiSeq 2500 was employed. TCRdb reprocessed the public reads (quality trimming at Q25 with fastp, clone calling with MiXCR) and kept in-frame beta chains. Rows with one shared CDR3 protein collapse into an entry with the most common genes and DNA. This sample holds hundreds of thousands of distinct CDR3 sequences; approximately 14% were observed only once. The top ten clones comprise around a tenth of the sample. This material consisted of PBMCs from blood, taken roughly 12 days after vaccination. These receptors came from a man aged 45-60 years who received an inactivated influenza vaccine. Donor details come from another sample of the same person, matched by shared clones.

V gene TRBV7-6 combines with J gene TRBJ2-7; tentatively, D is TRBD2 (5 bases). Trimming shortened V by 3 bases and J by 3 bases, and 9 bases separated the two germline ends. The CDR3 is 13 residues long. Germline values: CDR1 SGHVS, CDR2 FNYEAQ. The CDR3 DNA reads TGTGCCAGCAGCTTCGGACTTTTCTACGAGCAGTACTTC. Translating gives CASSFGLFYEQYF.

This clonotype was detected only a few times. The chain has TRBV5-6 and TRBJ2-1; a possible D gene is TRBD1 (6 bases). The CDR3 extends over 14 amino acids. The ends were cut back, 6 bases at V and 3 bases at J, with 13 bases in the middle. CDR1 is SGHDT, CDR2 YYEEEE, per germline. CDR3 nucleotides: TGTGCCAGCATCCCAACAGGGAACTACAATGAGCAGTTCTTC. Residues: CASIPTGNYNEQFF.

The V call is TRBV9, the J call TRBJ2-4; D gene unclear. Germline loops: CDR1 SGDLS, CDR2 YYNGEE. There are 15 residues in the CDR3. Trimming cost V 0 bases and J 1 base, with 8 bases left between them. The CDR3 is CASSVGGGAKNIQYF. The CDR3 bases are TGTGCCAGCAGCGTAGGGGGTGGCGCCAAAAACATTCAGTACTTC.

The rearrangement links TRBV9 to TRBJ2-3, with 7 nucleotides matching TRBD2. Germline V gene sequence: CDR1 SGDLS, CDR2 YYNGEE. V lost 2 bases, J lost 4 bases, and 10 bases stayed unmatched. This CDR3 spans 16 amino acids. The CDR3 DNA reads TGTGCCAGCAGCGTGTCCGGGAGGTTAAGCGCAGATACGCAGTATTTT. It specifies CASSVSGRLSADTQYF.

The rearrangement links TRBV6-1 to TRBJ2-6; 7 bases are shared with TRBD1. In germline, CDR1 is MNHNS, CDR2 SASEGT. The CDR3 contains 13 residues. With V trimmed by 6 bases and J by 9 bases, 5 bases remained unmatched. CDR3 bases: TGTGCCAGCAGGCCCGACAGGGTCAACGTCCTGACTTTC. Protein: CASRPDRVNVLTF.

V usage is TRBV11-2 and J usage is TRBJ2-7, with TRBD2 as a possible D gene (5 bases). Germline V gene data show CDR1 as SGHAT and CDR2 as FQNNGV. The CDR3 extends over 12 amino acids. Between the trimmed V and J ends, which lost 4 bases and 6 bases, there was a span of 10 bases. The CDR3 sequence is CASSSGMGEQYF. The CDR3 DNA follows: TGTGCCAGCAGCTCGGGGATGGGCGAGCAGTACTTC.

This chain links TRBV10-2 with TRBJ2-7, with TRBD2 as a possible D gene (6 bases). CDR3 length: 15 amino acids. Trimming removed 0 bases from V and 4 bases from J, with 13 bases in between. Per germline, CDR1 WSHSY and CDR2 SAAADI. In nucleotides, the CDR3 is TGCGCCAGCAGTGAGTCGCGGGGTCCTGGGTACGAGCAGTACTTC. Protein sequence: CASSESRGPGYEQYF.

This chain joins TRBV29-1 and TRBJ2-1; TRBD2 matches 8 bases. The V gene's germline CDR1 is SQVTM and CDR2 ANQGSEA. This CDR3 has 11 residues. J lost 12 bases, V lost 4 bases, and 5 bases had no gene match. The CDR3 sequence is CSVATSGRQFF. The CDR3 bases are TGCAGCGTTGCGACCAGCGGGAGGCAGTTCTTC.

The chain combines TRBV4-3 with TRBJ2-2; no clear D. CDR1 and CDR2 (germline): LGHNA, YSLEER. With 0 bases removed from V and 2 bases from J, the gap between germline ends came to 4 bases. The CDR3 runs to 14 residues. CDR3 loop: CASSQEDNTGELFF. The CDR3 nucleotides read TGCGCCAGCAGCCAAGAGGATAACACCGGGGAGCTGTTTTTT.

This clonotype has only a few counts. The V and J genes are TRBV28 and TRBJ2-2, with TRBD2 as a possible D gene (5 bases). The CDR3 spans 14 residues. In germline, CDR1 is MDHEN, CDR2 SYDVKM. With 1 base removed from V and 5 bases from J, the gap between germline ends came to 8 bases. CDR3 amino acids: CASSLSEVTGELFF. The CDR3 region has the DNA TGTGCCAGCAGTTTATCGGAGGTTACCGGGGAGCTGTTTTTT.

There are a few counts of this clonotype. V usage is TRBV7-2 and J usage is TRBJ2-1, with a weak D call TRBD2 (5 bases). V dropped 6 bases and J dropped 4 bases, with 10 bases sitting between them. CDR1 and CDR2 from the germline V gene are SGHTA and FQGNSA. The length of the CDR3 is 13 residues. The CDR3 DNA reads TGTGCCAGCAGACTAGTTGCTTACAATGAGCAGTTCTTC. Its translation is CASRLVAYNEQFF.

This rearrangement joins TRBV24-1 to TRBJ2-3; D is undetermined. With 0 bases removed from V and 4 bases from J, the gap between germline ends came to 10 bases. This CDR3 region has 15 residues. CDR1 and CDR2 (germline): KGHDR, SFDVKD. CDR3 sequence (DNA): TGTGCCACCAGTGATTTGGGGCAGACGTCAGATACGCAGTATTTT. Encoded protein: CATSDLGQTSDTQYF.

The chain couples TRBV6-1 to TRBJ2-7; tentatively, D is TRBD1 or TRBD2 (6 bases each). V was shortened by 5 bases and J by 2 bases, with 16 bases between the two germline ends. The length of the CDR3 is 15 residues. The germline gives CDR1 MNHNS, CDR2 SASEGT. The CDR3 DNA is TGTGCCAGCAGTCCCTCATGGGGGGCCACCTACGAGCAGTACTTC. As protein: CASSPSWGATYEQYF.

The V gene is TRBV29-1, the J gene TRBJ2-1; TRBD2 matches at 13 bases. V shed 3 bases and J 1 base; nucleotides not matched to a gene: 6. Per the germline V gene, CDR1 is SQVTM and CDR2 is ANQGSEA. The CDR3 runs 17 residues. The CDR3 coding sequence is TGCAGCGTTGATATACTAGCGGGGGGGCCGTCCTACAATGAGCAGTTCTTC. As protein: CSVDILAGGPSYNEQFF.

The chain couples TRBV7-2 to TRBJ2-1; tentatively, D is TRBD2 (6 bases). Trimming left V 5 bases short and J 7 bases short, with 18 bases between. The germline V gene has CDR1 SGHTA and CDR2 FQGNSA. The CDR3 extends over 15 amino acids. This CDR3 reads CASSPRDSYLNEQFF. The CDR3, as DNA: TGTGCCAGCAGCCCAAGGGACTCCTATTTAAATGAGCAGTTCTTC.

The chain couples TRBV29-1 to TRBJ1-2, with D maybe TRBD1 (6 bases). CDR1 SQVTM and CDR2 ANQGSEA come from the germline V gene. The V gene lost 4 bases and the J gene lost 2 bases, with 20 bases spanning the gap. The length of the CDR3 is 16 residues. As DNA, the CDR3 is TGCAGCGTTGGACGCGCCCGGGTAACAGGGAACTATGGCTACACCTTC. Translation: CSVGRARVTGNYGYTF.

The sample holds a few counts of this clonotype. The rearrangement links TRBV30 to TRBJ2-5; D remains ambiguous. Per the germline V gene, CDR1 is GTSNPN and CDR2 is SVGIG (reference sequence). The CDR3 runs 13 residues. V was pared by 2 bases and J by 1 base, with 8 bases between. CDR3 residues: CAWSRQIQETQYF. The CDR3 DNA reads TGTGCCTGGAGTCGGCAGATCCAAGAGACCCAGTACTTC.